One and the same sample provided the 19 T cell receptor beta chains below, sequenced in a study of blood T cells in healthy people across ages (dated by TCRdb to about 2015). The library was generated by 5' RACE. The sample was run on an Illumina HiSeq 2500. A second PCR of roughly 7 to 11 cycles was run with a J-beta primer mix and a sample-barcoded 5' primer. Clones were called with MiXCR by TCRdb after fastp trimmed the public reads at Q25, and only in-frame beta chains were retained. Merged by CDR3 protein, the rows form single entries marked with the most common genes and DNA. The sample records roughly 1,700,000 distinct CDR3 sequences, 28% of which are singletons. The ten top clones hold around 7.7% of the sample. Sequenced input: blood. The origin of the receptors is a woman under 40 in good health.

The rearrangement uses TRBV7-9 and TRBJ1-5; TRBD1 might be the D (5 bases). This CDR3 has 13 amino acids. Between the trimmed V and J ends, which lost 9 bases and 1 base, there was a span of 10 bases. From germline, CDR1 is SEHNR and CDR2 FQNEAQ (reference sequence). CDR3 amino acids: CARLGGSNQPQHF. CDR3 coding DNA: TGTGCCAGATTGGGGGGGAGCAATCAGCCCCAGCATTTT.

V is TRBV4-1 and J is TRBJ2-7; 9 bases are shared with TRBD2. Germline assignment: CDR1 MGHRA and CDR2 YSYEKL. The CDR3 contains 17 residues. Trimming removed 4 bases from V and 6 bases from J; junction bases left unmatched: 16. The CDR3 sequence is CASSLTARGSGGTEQYF. The CDR3 DNA reads TGCGCCAGCAGCCTTACAGCCCGGGGTAGCGGGGGCACCGAGCAGTACTTC.

The chain employs TRBV18 and TRBJ2-1; weak D call: TRBD1 (5 bases). The V gene lost 2 bases and the J gene lost 4 bases, with 12 bases spanning the gap. There are 15 residues in the CDR3. Germline V gene sequence: CDR1 KGHSH, CDR2 LQKENI. The CDR3 nucleotides read TGTGCCAGCTCACCATATACGACAGAGTACAATGAGCAGTTCTTC. Protein sequence: CASSPYTTEYNEQFF.

The V gene is TRBV3-1, the J gene TRBJ2-1; no clear D. This CDR3 contains 12 residues. With 9 bases removed from V and 0 bases from J, the gap between germline ends came to 6 bases. Germline lookup yields CDR1 LGHDT and CDR2 YNNKEL (reference sequence). This CDR3 reads CARYPSYNEQFF. The CDR3 DNA reads TGTGCCAGATATCCCTCCTACAATGAGCAGTTCTTC.

This clonotype was seen a handful of times. The gene calls are TRBV4-2 and TRBJ1-4; D gene ambiguous. Germline lookup yields CDR1 LGHNA and CDR2 YNFKEQ. The CDR3 has 14 residues. Trimming left V 3 bases short and J 3 bases short, with 8 bases between. The CDR3 nucleotides read TGTGCCAGCAGCCAGAGGGCGTCTAATGAAAAACTGTTTTTT. Amino acids: CASSQRASNEKLFF.

V usage is TRBV19 and J usage is TRBJ1-2; D possibly corresponds to TRBD1 (6 bases). Trimming shortened V by 5 bases and J by 7 bases, and 23 bases separated the two germline ends. The germline CDR1 and CDR2 sequences are LNHDA and SQIVND (reference sequence). This CDR3 is built from 16 residues. The CDR3 here is CASSPASGQGLSGYTF. The CDR3 DNA reads TGTGCCAGTAGTCCCGCGTCAGGCCAGGGGCTGTCTGGCTACACCTTC.

V and J are TRBV20-1 and TRBJ2-3; no reliable D call. V was pared by 1 base and J by 2 bases, with 7 bases between. There are 13 residues in the CDR3. Germline CDR1 reads DFQATT; CDR2 reads SNEGSKA (reference sequence). Written as DNA, the CDR3 is TGCAGTGCTAGAGCGGCAAACACAGATACGCAGTATTTT. Amino acids: CSARAANTDTQYF.

J is TRBJ2-3 and V is TRBV3-1; no firm D call. This CDR3 region has 12 residues. V lost 8 bases and J 5 bases, leaving 11 bases between the germline ends. Germline CDR1 and CDR2: LGHDT and YNNKEL (reference sequence). The DNA for the CDR3 is TGTGCCAGCGTCTCAAAGGGAGATACGCAGTATTTT. Translation: CASVSKGDTQYF.

About this clonotype: A much larger clone differs from this one at a single base, so this may be a read error. The chain is built from TRBV20-1 and TRBJ2-1, with 7 bases lining up with TRBD2. Germline V gives CDR1 DFQATT, CDR2 SNEGSKA (reference sequence). The CDR3 extends over 14 amino acids. The V gene end was trimmed by 3 bases and the J gene end by 5 bases; junction bases not matched to a gene: 7. Here the CDR3 DNA reads TGCAGTGCTAGGTGGGGGGGAGTGAACAATGAGCAGTTCTTC. This codes for CSARWGGVNNEQFF.

As for this clonotype: A read error may produce the germline difference seen at one junction end. The chain uses TRBV4-2 and TRBJ2-1; 12 bases map to TRBD1. In germline, CDR1 is LGHNA, CDR2 YNFKEQ. There are 16 residues in the CDR3. CDR3 amino acids: CANSLSGTGGQNEQFF. The CDR3 bases are TGTGCCAACAGCTTATCCGGGACAGGGGGCCAAAATGAGCAGTTCTTC.

CDR3 in DNA: TGTGCCAGCAGCTTAGGGGCGGGGGCTCTCTCAGATACGCAGTATTTT. It codes for CASSLGAGALSDTQYF. This chain uses TRBV7-2 with TRBJ2-3; TRBD2 is a possible D gene (7 bases). The CDR3 sequence is 16 residues long. Germline CDR1 reads SGHTA; CDR2 reads FQGNSA. V was trimmed by 1 base and J by 4 bases, leaving 15 bases between them.

This clonotype occurred many times. The chain is built from TRBV4-1 and TRBJ2-7; D is perhaps TRBD1 (5 bases). The CDR3 is 15 residues long. CDR1 and CDR2 from the germline V gene are MGHRA and YSYEKL. Trimming cost V 1 base and J 0 bases, with 10 bases left between them. DNA for the CDR3: TGCGCCAGCAGCCAAGGGCCAGGGCTCTCCTACGAGCAGTACTTC. It is translated as CASSQGPGLSYEQYF.

This clonotype was observed a few times. This CDR3 is CASSFSTSGKETQYF. The DNA of the CDR3 is TGCGCCAGCAGCTTTTCGACTAGCGGGAAGGAGACCCAGTACTTC. The chain links TRBV5-1 to TRBJ2-5, with 11 bases identical to TRBD2. The J segment lost 5 bases and the V segment lost 2 bases, leaving 5 bases of the junction unmatched. The CDR3 is made up of 15 amino acids. Per germline, CDR1 SGHRS and CDR2 YFSETQ.

The chain joins TRBV5-1 to TRBJ2-2; TRBD1 matches 8 bases. Germline CDR1 SGHRS, CDR2 YFSETQ. The junction had 7 bases not matched to a gene; V was cut back by 0 bases and J by 6 bases. The CDR3 has 16 residues. Here the CDR3 reads CASSLARQGAAGELFF. The CDR3 DNA reads as TGCGCCAGCAGCTTGGCCCGGCAGGGGGCCGCCGGGGAGCTGTTTTTT.

This clonotype was seen a few times. This chain links TRBV11-1 with TRBJ1-6, with TRBD1 matching over 7 bases. This CDR3 contains 15 residues. V shed 0 bases, J shed 7 bases, and the junction held 3 bases outside the gene matches. Per the germline V gene, CDR1 is SGHAT and CDR2 is FQDESV (reference sequence). CDR3 protein: CASSLAPGQNSPLHF. The CDR3 coding sequence is TGTGCCAGCAGCTTAGCTCCGGGACAGAATTCACCCCTCCACTTT.

In regard to this clonotype: Sequence at one end of the junction differs from germline and may be a read error. This chain uses TRBV11-2 with TRBJ2-7, with TRBD2 matching 9 bases. Germline V lookup: CDR1 SGHAT, CDR2 FQNNGV. The CDR3 totals 17 residues. CDR3 sequence (DNA): TGTGCCGGCAGCTCTCTCTCCGGGACTAGCCACTCCTACGAGCAGTACTTC. This translates into CAGSSLSGTSHSYEQYF.

The rearrangement links TRBV9 to TRBJ2-1; D unclear. V was clipped by 2 bases and J by 6 bases, with 12 bases between them. This CDR3 is 14 amino acids long. CDR1 and CDR2 from the germline V gene are SGDLS and YYNGEE. This CDR3 reads CASSVDHGFNEQFF. The CDR3 coding sequence is TGTGCCAGCAGCGTGGACCATGGTTTCAATGAGCAGTTCTTC.

The CDR3 region is CASSSLGGPRDTEAFF. CDR3 nucleotides: TGTGCCAGCAGTTCTTTGGGGGGCCCCCGGGACACTGAAGCTTTCTTT. The chain couples TRBV7-9 to TRBJ1-1; possibly TRBD1 for D (6 bases). The germline CDR1 and CDR2 sequences are SEHNR and FQNEAQ (reference sequence). Trimming pared 6 bases from V and 3 bases from J, leaving 20 bases between. The CDR3 length is 16 residues.

There are a few counts of this clonotype. The chain recombines TRBV3-1 with TRBJ1-3; D possibly corresponds to TRBD1 (5 bases). The CDR3 length is 14 residues. Germline V CDR1 and CDR2: LGHDT, YNNKEL (reference sequence). Trimming left V 3 bases short and J 5 bases short, with 11 bases between. The CDR3 loop is CASSHLTARNTIYF. CDR3 in DNA: TGTGCCAGCAGCCATCTGACAGCTAGAAACACCATATATTTT.